These 30 T cell receptor beta chains were all obtained from the same sample, sequenced in a study of type 1 and type 2 diabetes patients (TCRdb year 2016). Instrument on record: Illumina MiSeq. For TCRbeta CDR3 amplification, the template was genomic DNA taken from the sorted T cell subsets. Multiplex PCR with 30 forward and 13 reverse primers amplified the TCRbeta CDR3 region. TCRdb reanalyzed the raw reads on its own, using fastp at Q25 for trimming and MiXCR for clone calling, and kept in-frame beta chains. Here each entry gathers all rows of one CDR3 protein and keeps the most common genes and DNA. Recorded for this sample are more than 250,000 distinct CDR3 sequences; around 50% of them occurred a single time. Approximately 14% of the sample belongs to the ten largest clones. The sequenced sample consisted of peripheral blood mononuclear cells (PBMCs). The receptors come from a man between 18 and 29 years old with type 2 diabetes.

The V gene is TRBV2, the J gene TRBJ2-7; maybe TRBD2 (6 bases). Germline V CDR1 and CDR2: SNHLY, FYNNEI. V lost 11 bases and J 6 bases, leaving 17 bases between the germline ends. The length of the CDR3 is 12 residues. CDR3 in DNA: TGTGCCTGCGACCGACGGGGGACCGAGCAGTACTTC. Amino acids: CACDRRGTEQYF. The full variable domain, with the rest looked up from reference TRBV2 and TRBJ2-7, is EPEVTQTPSHQVTQMGQEVILRCVPISNHLYFYWYRQILGQKVEFLVSFYNNEISEKSEIFDDQFSVERPDGSNFTLKIRSTKLEDSAMYFCACDRRGTEQYFGPGTRLTVT.

This clonotype was seen more than once but under ten times. The V gene is TRBV5-1, the J gene TRBJ2-3, with D perhaps assigned TRBD1 or TRBD2 (5 bases each). The CDR3 is made up of 15 amino acids. Germline CDR1 is SGHRS and CDR2 is YFSETQ. V shed 0 bases and J shed 6 bases, with 14 bases lying between them. For the CDR3, the DNA is TGCGCCAGCAGCTTGGAGGGACGGGACGGGGATACGCAGTATTTT. Encoded protein: CASSLEGRDGDTQYF. Full variable domain (remainder filled in from reference TRBV5-1 and TRBJ2-3): KAGVTQTPRYLIKTRGQQVTLSCSPISGHRSVSWYQQTPGQGLQFLFEYFSETQRNKGNFPGRFSGRQFSNSRSEMNVSTLELGDSALYLCASSLEGRDGDTQYFGPGTRLTVL.

The chain recombines TRBV12-3 or TRBV12-4 with TRBJ1-4; the D gene is possibly TRBD1 (6 bases). This CDR3 is built from 15 residues. With 6 bases removed from V and 7 bases from J, the gap between germline ends came to 18 bases. The CDR3 DNA reads as TGTGCCAGCAGCCCCGGACAGTCGAAGGGTGAAAAACTGTTTTTT. Amino acids: CASSPGQSKGEKLFF.

This rearrangement joins TRBV2 to TRBJ2-7, with 7 bases that match TRBD1. Germline CDR1 reads SNHLY; CDR2 reads FYNNEI. With V trimmed by 6 bases and J by 5 bases, 1 base remained unmatched. This CDR3 comprises 11 residues. The chain's CDR3 is CASRGGHEQYF. The CDR3 DNA is TGTGCCAGCAGAGGGGGCCACGAGCAGTACTTC.

The chain joins TRBV30 to TRBJ1-2; 8 bases are a match to TRBD1. J lost 3 bases, V lost 5 bases, and 8 bases had no gene match. Germline V gene data show CDR1 as GTSNPN and CDR2 as SVGIG (reference sequence). There are 14 residues in the CDR3. The CDR3 region has the DNA TGTGCCTGGGCAGACAGGGGCGATTACTATGGCTACACCTTC. Its protein is CAWADRGDYYGYTF.

The V and J genes are TRBV19 and TRBJ1-4; D unclear. The CDR3 consists of 14 residues. Germline assignment: CDR1 LNHDA and CDR2 SQIVND (reference sequence). The V and J ends lost 3 bases and 4 bases respectively, with 9 bases between them. The CDR3 region is CASSISGFNEKLFF. CDR3 nucleotides: TGTGCCAGTAGTATCTCCGGGTTTAATGAAAAACTGTTTTTT. Supplemented by reference TRBV19 and TRBJ1-4, the full variable domain reads DGGITQSPKYLFRKEGQNVTLSCEQNLNHDAMYWYRQDPGQGLRLIYYSQIVNDFQKGDIAEGYSVSREKKESFPLTVTSAQKNPTAFYLCASSISGFNEKLFFGSGTQLSVL.

J is TRBJ2-2 and V is TRBV7-2; D ambiguous. The germline CDR1 and CDR2 sequences are SGHTA and FQGNSA. The V end lost 1 base, the J end lost 3 bases, and 9 bases lay between the germline ends. The CDR3 runs to 15 residues. CDR3 sequence: CASSLDQTYTGELFF. CDR3 DNA: TGTGCCAGCAGCTTAGACCAAACGTACACCGGGGAGCTGTTTTTT. The whole variable domain, remainder taken from reference TRBV7-2 and TRBJ2-2, is GAGVSQSPSNKVTEKGKDVELRCDPISGHTALYWYRQSLGQGLEFLIYFQGNSAPDKSGLPSDRFSAERTGGSVSTLTIQRTQQEDSAVYLCASSLDQTYTGELFFGEGSRLTVL.

This sequence joins TRBV6-6 and TRBJ1-2, with TRBD1 identical over 10 bases. The germline V gene encodes CDR1 MNHNY and CDR2 SVGAGI (reference sequence). The V gene end was trimmed by 5 bases and the J gene end by 3 bases; junction bases not matched to a gene: 3. This CDR3 contains 14 residues. The CDR3 coding sequence is TGTGCCAGCAGTGAGGGACAGGGGTACTATGGCTACACCTTC. This encodes CASSEGQGYYGYTF.

The chain joins TRBV19 to TRBJ2-4; maybe TRBD2 (6 bases). The CDR3 has 13 residues. Germline V gene data show CDR1 as LNHDA and CDR2 as SQIVND (reference sequence). Trimming shortened V by 8 bases and J by 6 bases, and 14 bases separated the two germline ends. In nucleotides, the CDR3 is TGTGCCAGTTCTGCTGGGAGGAGAAACATTCAGTACTTC. Amino acid sequence: CASSAGRRNIQYF.

CDR3 nucleotide sequence: TGTGCCAGCAGCTTCCATGGGACGGGGCAGCCCCAGCATTTT. This sequence encodes CASSFHGTGQPQHF. V gene TRBV7-9 combines with J gene TRBJ1-5, with D tentatively TRBD1 (5 bases). Trimming left V 3 bases short and J 7 bases short, with 13 bases between. The CDR3 has 14 residues. Germline V CDR1 and CDR2: SEHNR, FQNEAQ (reference sequence).

The V and J genes are TRBV19 and TRBJ2-1; TRBD2 aligns across 7 bases. The V gene's germline CDR1 is LNHDA and CDR2 SQIVND (reference sequence). This CDR3 comprises 15 residues. V was pared by 11 bases and J by 0 bases, with 10 bases of the junction left unmatched. This CDR3 is CACALGLTSYNEQFF. The DNA of the CDR3 is TGTGCCTGTGCATTGGGACTAACCTCCTACAATGAGCAGTTCTTC.

This rearrangement joins TRBV5-1 to TRBJ2-3; a possible D gene is TRBD2 (5 bases). Trimming pared 2 bases from V and 6 bases from J, leaving 13 bases between. Germline-derived CDR1 and CDR2 are SGHRS and YFSETQ. CDR3 length: 14 residues. The CDR3 spells CASSFGERWDTQYF. As DNA, the CDR3 is TGCGCCAGCAGCTTCGGGGAGAGGTGGGATACGCAGTATTTT.

Concerning this clonotype itself: One base away lies a much larger clone, so this may be a sequencing read error. The chain employs TRBV30 and TRBJ1-6; no definite D call. V lost 0 bases to trimming and J lost 8 bases, with 14 bases between them. The CDR3 runs to 15 residues. Germline-derived CDR1 and CDR2 are GTSNPN and SVGIG (reference sequence). The CDR3 spells CAWSVREVVDSPLHF. The CDR3 coding sequence is TGTGCCTGGAGTGTACGAGAGGTGGTGGATTCACCCCTCCACTTT.

About this clonotype itself: A read error may account for a junction end that differs from germline. The rearrangement uses TRBV2 and TRBJ2-5, with 13 bases that match TRBD2. From germline, CDR1 is SNHLY and CDR2 FYNNEI. The CDR3 totals 16 residues. The CDR3 coding sequence is TGTGCCATCAGTGGGAGTGGACTAGCGGGAGATTGGACCCAGTACTTC. Translation: CAISGSGLAGDWTQYF.

This chain links TRBV13 with TRBJ1-1; D not certain. V lost 0 bases and J lost 5, with 4 bases in between. The CDR3 spans 12 residues. Germline CDR1 PRHDT, CDR2 FYEKMQ (reference sequence). As DNA, the CDR3 is TGTGCCAGCAGCTTAGGCAGTACTGAAGCTTTCTTT. Translation: CASSLGSTEAFF.

In its sample, this clonotype was seen a few times. The V gene is TRBV20-1, the J gene TRBJ1-4, with TRBD1 identical over 7 bases. J lost 6 bases, V lost 5 bases, and 6 bases had no gene match. The CDR3 contains 13 residues. Germline V lookup: CDR1 DFQATT, CDR2 SNEGSKA (reference sequence). In DNA, the CDR3 is TGCAGTGCTTCGGACAGGTGGGATGAAAAACTGTTTTTT. Its translation is CSASDRWDEKLFF.

The chain uses TRBV7-2 and TRBJ2-3, with a tentative D call TRBD1 (6 bases). This CDR3 region has 14 residues. Germline CDR1 SGHTA, CDR2 FQGNSA. The germline V and J ends were trimmed by 4 bases and 10 bases, with 18 bases remaining between them. Here the CDR3 reads CASSSSQGSKAQYF. In nucleotides, the CDR3 is TGTGCCAGCAGCTCATCCCAGGGGTCGAAGGCGCAGTATTTT.

This clonotype was counted only a few times. The genes are TRBV10-3 and TRBJ2-7; TRBD2 matches 8 bases. CDR1 ENHRY and CDR2 SYGVKD come from the germline V gene. The V gene end was trimmed by 7 bases and the J gene end by 7 bases; junction bases not matched to a gene: 6. The CDR3 covers 12 residues. CDR3 amino acids: CAIKPGLGEQYF. CDR3 DNA sequence: TGTGCCATCAAACCGGGACTAGGAGAGCAGTACTTC.

This clonotype was seen a few times. The chain uses TRBV4-1 and TRBJ2-5; D unclear. The germline V gene has CDR1 MGHRA and CDR2 YSYEKL. The CDR3 consists of 15 residues. V was cut by 1 base and J by 2 bases, with 11 bases left in between. CDR3 residues: CASSQGGTLQETQYF. The CDR3 DNA sequence: TGCGCCAGCAGCCAAGGGGGAACCTTACAAGAGACCCAGTACTTC.

The J gene is TRBJ1-2, the V gene TRBV7-2, with 8 bases aligning to TRBD1. CDR1 and CDR2 (germline): SGHTA, FQGNSA. The CDR3 has 17 residues. The V segment lost 0 bases and the J segment 6 bases; nucleotides outside the gene matches: 12. The CDR3 nucleotides read TGTGCCAGCAGCTTAGCTGGTTTATGGCAGGGGGCGAATGGCTACACCTTC. Translation: CASSLAGLWQGANGYTF.

J is TRBJ2-7 and V is TRBV6-5, with D unresolved. Germline values: CDR1 MNHEY, CDR2 SVGAGI. This CDR3 is built from 15 residues. The V end was cut by 2 bases, the J end by 2 bases, with 13 bases between. The DNA of the CDR3 is TGTGCCAGCAGTTACAGGCTTACTTCAACCTACGAGCAGTACTTC. Residues: CASSYRLTSTYEQYF.

The chain has TRBV19 and TRBJ1-5; 8 bases agree with TRBD1. Looked up from germline, CDR1 is LNHDA and CDR2 is SQIVND (reference sequence). The V and J ends lost 7 bases and 4 bases, in that order; junction bases with no gene match: 18. The CDR3 sequence is 18 residues long. CDR3 amino acids: CASTDPGGAGLLNQPQHF. For the CDR3, the DNA is TGTGCCAGTACCGATCCAGGGGGCGCGGGGTTACTAAATCAGCCCCAGCATTTT.

The V call is TRBV27, the J call TRBJ2-2; TRBD1 aligns across 9 bases. This CDR3 region has 15 residues. Germline CDR1 MNHEY, CDR2 SMNVEV (reference sequence). After removal of 4 bases from V and 7 bases from J, the junction contained 7 bases not matched to a gene. CDR3 amino acids: CASSWNDRGVGELFF. Here the CDR3 DNA reads TGTGCCAGCAGTTGGAACGACAGGGGGGTCGGGGAGCTGTTTTTT.

V is TRBV20-1 and J is TRBJ1-4; TRBD1 aligns across 7 bases. The V gene's germline CDR1 is DFQATT and CDR2 SNEGSKA (reference sequence). V lost 6 bases and J lost 7; bases outside the gene matches: 5. The CDR3 runs 12 residues. The CDR3 reads CSAPGTAEKLFF. The CDR3 coding sequence is TGCAGTGCACCTGGGACAGCTGAAAAACTGTTTTTT.

The chain uses TRBV12-3 or TRBV12-4 and TRBJ2-1; a weak D match, TRBD1 (6 bases). The CDR3 is 14 amino acids. The germline V and J ends were trimmed by 5 bases and 6 bases, with 14 bases remaining between them. CDR3 DNA sequence: TGTGCCAGCAGTAACAGGGACACGATCAATGAGCAGTTCTTC. Residues: CASSNRDTINEQFF.

This clonotype was detected a few times. The chain recombines TRBV2 with TRBJ1-2, with D possibly being TRBD1 (6 bases). The CDR3 length is 18 residues. V was cut by 4 bases and J by 4 bases, with 25 bases left in between. The germline V gene has CDR1 SNHLY and CDR2 FYNNEI. The CDR3, as DNA: TGTGCCAGCAGTGCCCCTAGACCCACAGGGATCCTGGCCTATGGCTACACCTTC. Protein: CASSAPRPTGILAYGYTF.

This clonotype was seen a few times. The chain carries TRBV27 and TRBJ2-2; no reliable D call. The CDR3 sequence is 13 residues long. Per germline, CDR1 MNHEY and CDR2 SMNVEV (reference sequence). V was pared by 1 base and J by 6 bases, with 6 bases between. DNA of the CDR3: TGTGCCAGCAGTTTATATGTCGCCGGGGAGCTGTTTTTT. As protein: CASSLYVAGELFF.

This clonotype was seen more than once but under ten times. CDR3 bases: TGTGCCACCAGCAGAATGGCAAGCAATCAGCCCCAGCATTTT. It translates to CATSRMASNQPQHF. The J gene is TRBJ1-5, the V gene TRBV15, with D unclear. The length of the CDR3 is 14 residues. Germline V gene sequence: CDR1 LNHNV, CDR2 YYDKDF (reference sequence). The ends were cut back, 2 bases at V and 1 base at J, with 6 bases in the middle. The variable domain in full, with the rest retrieved from reference TRBV15 and TRBJ1-5, is DAMVIQNPRYQVTQFGKPVTLSCSQTLNHNVMYWYQQKSSQAPKLLFHYYDKDFNNEADTPDNFQSRRPNTSFCFLDIRSPGLGDTAMYLCATSRMASNQPQHFGDGTRLSIL.

This clonotype was observed a handful of times. The CDR3 DNA reads as TGTGCCACCAGCAGAGGCGCGTCAAATTCACCCCTCCACTTT. The encoded protein is CATSRGASNSPLHF. The genes are TRBV15 and TRBJ1-6; no reliable D call. The CDR3 covers 14 residues. With 1 base removed from V and 7 bases from J, the gap between germline ends came to 8 bases. Germline CDR1 is LNHNV and CDR2 is YYDKDF (reference sequence). Full variable domain (rest looked up from reference TRBV15 and TRBJ1-6): DAMVIQNPRYQVTQFGKPVTLSCSQTLNHNVMYWYQQKSSQAPKLLFHYYDKDFNNEADTPDNFQSRRPNTSFCFLDIRSPGLGDTAMYLCATSRGASNSPLHFGNGTRLTVT.

The V and J genes are TRBV2 and TRBJ2-3, with D perhaps being TRBD1 or TRBD2 (7 bases each). CDR3 size: 19 residues. Germline V gene lookup returns CDR1 SNHLY and CDR2 FYNNEI. Trimming pared 6 bases from V and 1 base from J, leaving 26 bases between. The chain's CDR3 is CASSPRTGPSGNRTDTQYF. In DNA, the CDR3 is TGTGCCAGCAGCCCCCGGACAGGTCCAAGCGGGAATCGCACAGATACGCAGTATTTT.